The rows below give T cell receptor beta chains drawn from one sample of a study of blood T cell repertoires in COVID-19. The protocol was immunoSEQ multiplex PCR, while the TCRdb copy is restricted to in-frame clones and leaves out a portion. The sample lists some 260,000 clones, around 88% occurring once. The sequenced sample was peripheral blood. Every receptor here comes from a man at least 80 years old with acute or convalescent COVID-19. Both conserved end residues are part of each CDR3. Each record gives: V gene, J gene, D gene, clone size, CDR3 DNA, CDR3 protein. The D gene is left open where the match is weak. Clone size appears in some rows only: once, few, many, or a class for an expanded clone.

>TRBV19|TRBJ2-2|TRBD1|NA
TGTGCCAGCCGACAGGGGGCATGGACCGGGGAGCTGTTTTTT
CASRQGAWTGELFF
>TRBV29-1|TRBJ1-2|TRBD1|NA
TGCAGCGTTGAAGAACTAACAGGGGCCTACACCTTC
CSVEELTGAYTF
>TRBV6-5|TRBJ2-7|TRBD2|NA
TGTGCCAGCAGTTCCTGGACTAGCGGATCCTACGAGCAGTACTTC
CASSSWTSGSYEQYF
>TRBV6-5|TRBJ1-5|TRBD1|NA
TGTGCCACTGGGGAACAGGGGGCGAACCAGCCCCAGCATTTT
CATGEQGANQPQHF
>TRBV2|TRBJ2-6|NA|NA
TGTGCCAGCAGACGACAGACCTCTGGGGCCAACGTCCTGACTTTC
CASRRQTSGANVLTF
>TRBV7-9|TRBJ1-2|TRBD1|NA
TGTGCCAGCAGCTTAGCCTTTGTGGCAGGGGGAATTGGCTACACCTTC
CASSLAFVAGGIGYTF
>TRBV4-1|TRBJ1-4|NA|once
TGCGCCAGCAGCCCCCCGGGGACAAAGCTCGAAAAACTGTTTTTT
CASSPPGTKLEKLFF
>TRBV11-2|TRBJ1-1|NA|NA
TGTGCCAGCAGCTTAGATCGGGACTCCGAAAAGGGAGCTTTCTTT
CASSLDRDSEKGAFF
>TRBV6-1|TRBJ2-5|TRBD2|once
TGTGCCAGCAGTGAAGCAATTCCCCCCGTGGCGGGGGGGCGCCAAGAGACCCAGTACTTC
CASSEAIPPVAGGRQETQYF
>TRBV7-3|TRBJ1-2|NA|NA
TGTGCCAGCAGCGCCCGGGGGATGGATGGCTACACCTTC
CASSARGMDGYTF
>TRBV7-9|TRBJ1-1|TRBD1|NA
TGTGCCAGCAGCGTACCGACAGGGGGGTGGCCTGAAGCTTTCTTT
CASSVPTGGWPEAFF
>TRBV28|TRBJ1-5|NA|NA
TGTGCCAGCGGGGTCCAAGGGGGTAGGGGCAATCAGCCCCAGCATTTT
CASGVQGGRGNQPQHF
>TRBV29-1|TRBJ2-4|NA|NA
TGCAGCGTACAAGAGACAGGAGAGAACATTCAGTACTTC
CSVQETGENIQYF
>TRBV7-8|TRBJ1-4|TRBD1|NA
TGTGCCAGCAGCTCCCCCGGACAGGCAACTAATGAAAAACTGTTTTTT
CASSSPGQATNEKLFF
>TRBV19|TRBJ2-6|TRBD1|NA
TGTGCCAGTAAAATCCCCGGGACAGGGATATCTGGGGCCAACGTCCTGACTTTC
CASKIPGTGISGANVLTF
>TRBV5-1|TRBJ2-2|TRBD1|NA
TGCGCCAGCAGCCCGCCCGGGACAGGGAACACCGGGGAGCTGTTTTTT
CASSPPGTGNTGELFF
>TRBV18|TRBJ1-2|TRBD1|NA
TGTGCCAGCTCACCACCGTTCGGACAGGGCTATTATGGCTACACCTTC
CASSPPFGQGYYGYTF
>TRBV4-2|TRBJ2-6|NA|once
TGTGCCAGCAGCCAAGATCTGCGCTTCTCTGGGGCCAACGTCCTGACTTTC
CASSQDLRFSGANVLTF
>TRBV7-2|TRBJ1-4|NA|NA
TGTGCCAGCAGCTTATCAGGGTCTAATGAAAAACTGTTTTTT
CASSLSGSNEKLFF
>TRBV19|TRBJ2-3|TRBD2|once
TGTGCCAGTAGTATAGGGAATAGCGGGGGCCCCGAGTCGCAGTATTTT
CASSIGNSGGPESQYF
>TRBV19|TRBJ1-4|TRBD1|NA
TGTGCCAGTAGGAGAGACAGGGCAACTAATGAAAAACTGTTTTTT
CASRRDRATNEKLFF
>TRBV18|TRBJ2-7|TRBD1|NA
TGTGCCAGCTCACCACTCGGACAGGGGTCCTACGAGCAGTACTTC
CASSPLGQGSYEQYF
>TRBV4-1|TRBJ1-6|TRBD1|NA
TGCGCCAGCAGCCAAGCCCCCGGCAGGGGGCAGACCTATAATTCACCCCTCCACTTT
CASSQAPGRGQTYNSPLHF
>TRBV11-3|TRBJ2-2|TRBD1|NA
TGTGCCAGCAGCTTAAGGGACAGGGGGACCGGGGAGCTGTTTTTT
CASSLRDRGTGELFF
>TRBV18|TRBJ1-2|NA|NA
TGTGCCAGCTCACCATTGGGCACGAATTTCTCTGCTAACTATGGCTACACCTTC
CASSPLGTNFSANYGYTF
>TRBV6-5|TRBJ1-1|NA|NA
TGTGCCAGCAGTCCCGGGAGCAACACTGAAGCTTTCTTT
CASSPGSNTEAFF
>TRBV5-6|TRBJ2-5|TRBD2|NA
TGTGCCAGCAGCCCCCCGGGACTAGCGGGAGGCAAGACCCAGTACTTC
CASSPPGLAGGKTQYF
>TRBV14|TRBJ2-2|TRBD2|NA
TGTGCCAGCAGCACTAGCGGGGGAAACACCGGGGAGCTGTTTTTT
CASSTSGGNTGELFF
>TRBV7-6|TRBJ1-2|NA|NA
TGTGCCAGCAGCTTAGCGTTAGGACAAGTCTATGGCTACACCTTC
CASSLALGQVYGYTF
>TRBV29-1|TRBJ2-1|TRBD1|NA
TGCAGCGCACGACAGGGGGCTGGGGATGAGCAGTTCTTC
CSARQGAGDEQFF
>TRBV7-2|TRBJ2-5|TRBD2|NA
TGTGCCAGCAGCTTAGCGGGGGGAGGGGAGACCCAGTACTTC
CASSLAGGGETQYF
>TRBV3-1/TRBV3-2|TRBJ1-2|NA|NA
TGTGCCAGCAGCCAAAACACGATTGGTTTTGGCTACACCTTC
CASSQNTIGFGYTF
>TRBV7-2|TRBJ2-7|TRBD1|NA
TGTGCCAGCAGCTTAGGGAAGGGGGCATTCAACGAGCAGTACTTC
CASSLGKGAFNEQYF
>TRBV19|TRBJ2-7|NA|NA
TGTGCCAGTAGTAATGTGGGGCTTAGCTACGAGCAGTACTTC
CASSNVGLSYEQYF
>TRBV11-2|TRBJ2-3|TRBD1|once
TGTGCCAGCAGTTTCAGGGGGCTGAGCACAGATACGCAGTATTTT
CASSFRGLSTDTQYF
>TRBV7-6|TRBJ2-3|TRBD1|NA
TGTGCCAGCAGCTCTTGGGACAGGGCCACAGATACGCAGTATTTT
CASSSWDRATDTQYF
>TRBV6-1|TRBJ2-7|TRBD1|NA
TGTGCCAGCACTGAACGCAGGGGGACCTACGAGCAGTACTTC
CASTERRGTYEQYF
>TRBV19|TRBJ2-2|NA|NA
TGTGCCAGTAGTACCGGGGTGAACACCGGGGAGCTGTTTTTT
CASSTGVNTGELFF
>TRBV5-1|TRBJ2-3|NA|few
TGCGCCAGCAGCTTTGGGGGGGCCACGGATACGCAGTATTTT
CASSFGGATDTQYF
>TRBV5-1|TRBJ2-5|TRBD1|NA
TGCGCCAGCAGCAAAGGACAGGGCCAAGAGACCCAGTACTTC
CASSKGQGQETQYF
>TRBV19|TRBJ1-1|NA|NA
TGTGCCAGTAGCCCCCATGGGGGGGGCGCCACTGAAGCTTTCTTT
CASSPHGGGATEAFF
>TRBV18|TRBJ2-2|TRBD1|NA
TGTGCCACCACACAGGGGGCAACCGGGGAGCTGTTTTTT
CATTQGATGELFF
>TRBV5-6|TRBJ1-6|TRBD1|NA
TGTGCCAGCAGCCCGGGGACAGTTTCACCCCTCCACTTT
CASSPGTVSPLHF
>TRBV7-9|TRBJ2-7|NA|NA
TGTGCCAGCAGCTTGGAAGGGGTTTGGTACGAGCAGTACTTC
CASSLEGVWYEQYF
>TRBV2|TRBJ1-5|TRBD1|NA
TGTGCCAGCGACTTGGGACAGGGGGCGAGCAATCAGCCCCAGCATTTT
CASDLGQGASNQPQHF
>TRBV7-2|TRBJ1-5|TRBD1|NA
TGTGCCAGCAGCCGGACAGGGCACCGGGGAGAACCCCAGCATTTT
CASSRTGHRGEPQHF
>TRBV5-1|TRBJ2-7|NA|few
TGCGCCAGCAGCTTGGCACCAGGGGCGGTTTACGAGCAGTACTTC
CASSLAPGAVYEQYF
>TRBV6-5|TRBJ1-5|TRBD1|NA
TGTGCCAGCAGTTCACTGGACAGGGGCTTTAATCAGCCCCAGCATTTT
CASSSLDRGFNQPQHF
>TRBV19|TRBJ1-6|NA|NA
TGTGCCAGTAGCCCCAGGACGGGAATCGCGTATTCACCCCTCCACTTT
CASSPRTGIAYSPLHF
>TRBV5-1|TRBJ2-1|NA|NA
TGCGCCAGCAGCGAGGCCCCTGGCGATGAGCAGTTCTTC
CASSEAPGDEQFF
>TRBV3-1/TRBV3-2|TRBJ1-5|TRBD1|NA
TGTGCCAGCACCATGGACAGGGGGCGAAGAAATCAGCCCCAGCATTTT
CASTMDRGRRNQPQHF
>TRBV5-1|TRBJ1-4|NA|NA
TGCGCCAGCAGCCTGGGGGGTGGCTCAGGGGTCGGCGAAAAACTGTTTTTT
CASSLGGGSGVGEKLFF
>TRBV7-3|TRBJ1-1|NA|NA
TGTGCCAGCAGCCCGACAGGGAACACTGAAGCTTTCTTT
CASSPTGNTEAFF
>TRBV27|TRBJ1-5|NA|NA
TGTGCCAGCAGTTTACGGGGGAGGCAGCCCCAGCATTTT
CASSLRGRQPQHF